Presented here are 21 T cell receptor beta chains from one specimen sequenced in a study of cytomegalovirus exposure and HLA in healthy donors. It was with 60 Vbeta and 13 Jbeta primers that the PCR ran. Libraries were prepared by immunoSEQ multiplex PCR; TCRdb keeps only in-frame clonotypes and omits some of them. The sample holds roughly 160,000 clones, approximately 80% seen once. Sequenced: PBMCs. The receptor source for this set is a man between 18 and 29 years old in good health and CMV-seropositive.

This clone appeared once. The gene calls are TRBV7-9 and TRBJ2-1, with 13 bases lining up with TRBD2. Germline V CDR1 and CDR2: SEHNR, FQNEAQ (reference sequence). Germline trimming cut 7 bases from V and 8 bases from J; bases unmatched to any gene: 8. The length of the CDR3 is 15 residues. The chain's CDR3 is CASNYGLAGVYEQFF. In nucleotides, the CDR3 is TGTGCCAGCAACTACGGACTAGCGGGGGTCTATGAGCAGTTCTTC.

The chain combines TRBV2 with TRBJ2-7; 11 nucleotides match TRBD2. Germline CDR1 is SNHLY and CDR2 is FYNNEI. Trimming took 8 bases from V and 2 from J; bases not matched to a gene: 5. The CDR3 loop spans 14 amino acids. As DNA, the CDR3 is TGTGCCAGCCTTACTAGCGGGGGCCCCTACGAGCAGTACTTC. Translation: CASLTSGGPYEQYF. The whole variable domain, filled in from reference TRBV2 and TRBJ2-7, reads EPEVTQTPSHQVTQMGQEVILRCVPISNHLYFYWYRQILGQKVEFLVSFYNNEISEKSEIFDDQFSVERPDGSNFTLKIRSTKLEDSAMYFCASLTSGGPYEQYFGPGTRLTVT.

The chain is built from TRBV27 and TRBJ1-1; D not resolved. The CDR3 runs to 13 residues. Germline loops: CDR1 MNHEY, CDR2 SMNVEV (reference sequence). With 6 bases removed from V and 3 bases from J, the gap between germline ends came to 11 bases. CDR3 nucleotide sequence: TGTGCCAGCAGCCCTATATTGTACACTGAAGCTTTCTTT. As protein: CASSPILYTEAFF.

The rearrangement uses TRBV12-5 and TRBJ2-7, with D maybe TRBD2 (6 bases). The CDR3 extends over 14 amino acids. Germline lookup yields CDR1 LGHNT and CDR2 FRNRAP. V lost 5 bases and J 0 bases, leaving 11 bases between the germline ends. CDR3 nucleotides: TGTGCTAGTGGTGTCTCGGGAGACTCCTACGAGCAGTACTTC. Translated: CASGVSGDSYEQYF.

This clone was recorded a few times. This CDR3 reads CASSLEGSGGYNEQFF. CDR3 DNA: TGTGCCAGCAGCTTAGAAGGTAGCGGGGGATACAATGAGCAGTTCTTC. The chain couples TRBV7-2 to TRBJ2-1, with 9 positions matching TRBD2. The V segment lost 1 base and the J segment 4 bases; nucleotides outside the gene matches: 5. The germline V gene has CDR1 SGHTA and CDR2 FQGNSA. The CDR3 is 16 residues long.

The chain employs TRBV6-1 and TRBJ1-2; a possible D gene is TRBD1 (5 bases). This CDR3 contains 12 residues. Trimming shortened V by 7 bases and J by 8 bases, and 14 bases separated the two germline ends. Germline V lookup: CDR1 MNHNS, CDR2 SASEGT. CDR3 coding DNA: TGTGCCAGCACAATAGGGGCTGGGGGCTACACCTTC. It is translated as CASTIGAGGYTF.

This clone was recorded a few times. The chain uses TRBV19 and TRBJ2-1; TRBD2 agrees at 9 bases. CDR1 and CDR2 from the germline V gene are LNHDA and SQIVND (reference sequence). This CDR3 is built from 16 residues. Unmatched junction bases numbered 3, after V lost 3 bases and J lost 0 bases. The CDR3 is CASSMSSGSSYNEQFF. The CDR3 coding sequence is TGTGCCAGTAGTATGAGTAGCGGGAGCTCCTACAATGAGCAGTTCTTC.

This chain links TRBV6-6 with TRBJ2-1, with a weak D call TRBD1 (5 bases). Germline loops: CDR1 MNHNY, CDR2 SVGAGI (reference sequence). Trimming cost V 6 bases and J 0 bases, with 15 bases left between them. This CDR3 comprises 16 residues. The CDR3 sequence: CASSRTGASSYNEQFF. In DNA, the CDR3 is TGTGCCAGCAGCCGCACAGGAGCCAGCTCCTACAATGAGCAGTTCTTC.

The chain employs TRBV4-2 and TRBJ1-4, with 7 bases identical to TRBD1. The CDR3 runs 15 residues. The germline V gene encodes CDR1 LGHNA and CDR2 YNFKEQ. V shed 6 bases and J 6 bases; nucleotides not matched to a gene: 10. CDR3 amino acids: CASSPKTGLYEKLFF. CDR3 DNA: TGTGCCAGCAGTCCCAAGACAGGGTTATATGAAAAACTGTTTTTT.

The V call is TRBV2, the J call TRBJ2-3, with 8 bases lining up with TRBD2. The CDR3 has 15 residues. Per germline, CDR1 SNHLY and CDR2 FYNNEI. After removal of 8 bases from V and 4 bases from J, the junction contained 11 bases not matched to a gene. Written as DNA, the CDR3 is TGTGCCAGCGCTAAGGGAGGCGGGGGGTCAGATACGCAGTATTTT. Amino acid sequence: CASAKGGGGSDTQYF.

The chain employs TRBV5-4 and TRBJ2-1, with D perhaps TRBD1 (7 bases). The CDR3 consists of 15 residues. The germline CDR1 and CDR2 sequences are SGHNT and YYREEE (reference sequence). V was trimmed by 7 bases and J by 1 base, leaving 15 bases between them. CDR3 sequence reads: CASGNPGGSYNEQFF. The CDR3 coding sequence is TGTGCCAGCGGGAACCCAGGGGGGTCCTACAATGAGCAGTTCTTC. The variable domain in full, with the rest retrieved from reference TRBV5-4 and TRBJ2-1, is ETGVTQSPTHLIKTRGQQVTLRCSSQSGHNTVSWYQQALGQGPQFIFQYYREEENGRGNFPPRFSGLQFPNYSSELNVNALELDDSALYLCASGNPGGSYNEQFFGPGTRLTVL.

The V and J genes are TRBV7-2 and TRBJ2-7; 7 nucleotides match TRBD1. The trim removed 4 bases at V and 5 bases at J, leaving 11 bases unmatched. Germline V gives CDR1 SGHTA, CDR2 FQGNSA. The CDR3 loop spans 15 amino acids. In DNA form, the CDR3 reads TGTGCCAGCAGCTCGCCGGGACAGCCAAACGACGAGCAGTACTTC. It specifies CASSSPGQPNDEQYF.

The chain has TRBV7-9 and TRBJ2-5; D might be TRBD1 (5 bases). Trimming pared 5 bases from V and 1 base from J, leaving 8 bases between. Germline V gives CDR1 SEHNR, CDR2 FQNEAQ (reference sequence). The CDR3 has 13 residues. CDR3 loop: CASSPDIQETQYF. Here the CDR3 DNA reads TGTGCCAGCAGCCCGGACATCCAAGAGACCCAGTACTTC.

The table lists this clone with a few counts. The V and J genes are TRBV6-1 and TRBJ2-7, with a possible D match to TRBD2 (6 bases). The CDR3 is 14 amino acids. Looked up from germline, CDR1 is MNHNS and CDR2 is SASEGT. V lost 6 bases and J 3 bases, leaving 15 bases between the germline ends. CDR3 in DNA: TGTGCCAGCAGCGACCGGGACTTGATCTACGAGCAGTACTTC. Encoded protein: CASSDRDLIYEQYF.

This chain uses TRBV6-5 with TRBJ2-3; possible D gene TRBD1, 6 bases. V was pared by 6 bases and J by 0 bases, with 13 bases between. The CDR3 sequence is 15 residues long. Per the germline V gene, CDR1 is MNHEY and CDR2 is SVGAGI. CDR3 loop: CASSSGQPSTDTQYF. The CDR3 DNA reads as TGTGCCAGCAGCTCCGGACAGCCCAGCACAGATACGCAGTATTTT.

This clone was found once. CDR3 in DNA: TGTGCCAGCAAACCGGGATTTAGCTCCTACGAGCAGTACTTC. Translating gives CASKPGFSSYEQYF. V and J are TRBV2 and TRBJ2-5; D possibly corresponds to TRBD2 (5 bases). Matching the DNA end better, TRBJ2-7 makes the J call doubtful. CDR1 is SNHLY, CDR2 FYNNEI, per germline. The CDR3 loop spans 14 amino acids.

This chain joins TRBV30 and TRBJ1-4; no firm D call. The germline V gene encodes CDR1 GTSNPN and CDR2 SVGIG (reference sequence). The CDR3 contains 12 residues. V was pared by 5 bases and J by 5 bases, with 9 bases between. In DNA form, the CDR3 reads TGTGCCTGGGACGGAGGGAATGAAAAACTGTTTTTT. This translates into CAWDGGNEKLFF. Full variable domain (missing parts from reference TRBV30 and TRBJ1-4): SQTIHQWPATLVQPVGSPLSLECTVEGTSNPNLYWYRQAAGRGLQLLFYSVGIGQISSEVPQNLSASRPQDRQFILSSKKLLLSDSGFYLCAWDGGNEKLFFGSGTQLSVL.

V and J are TRBV4-3 and TRBJ1-1; maybe TRBD1 (5 bases). Germline values: CDR1 LGHNA, CDR2 YSLEER. Trimming stripped 0 bases from V and 4 bases from J, with 9 bases between. The CDR3 length is 14 residues. The CDR3 sequence: CASSQESGVTEAFF. DNA for the CDR3: TGCGCCAGCAGCCAAGAATCGGGGGTCACTGAAGCTTTCTTT.

The chain carries TRBV14 and TRBJ2-2, with D perhaps matching TRBD2 (5 bases). V was cut by 2 bases and J by 5 bases, with 12 bases left in between. Germline V lookup: CDR1 SGHDN, CDR2 FVKESK. CDR3 length: 15 amino acids. The CDR3 sequence is CASSQQAGWTGELFF. The DNA of the CDR3 is TGTGCCAGCAGCCAACAGGCGGGTTGGACCGGGGAGCTGTTTTTT.

V and J are TRBV7-2 and TRBJ1-5; D call uncertain. Trimming removed 4 bases from V and 7 bases from J, with 23 bases in between. The CDR3 has 17 amino acids. CDR1 and CDR2 (germline): SGHTA, FQGNSA. CDR3 sequence reads: CASSSTLRGSFFQPQHF. The CDR3 nucleotides are TGTGCCAGCAGCTCCACTCTCCGCGGTTCCTTCTTCCAGCCCCAGCATTTT. The variable domain in full, completed from reference TRBV7-2 and TRBJ1-5, reads GAGVSQSPSNKVTEKGKDVELRCDPISGHTALYWYRQSLGQGLEFLIYFQGNSAPDKSGLPSDRFSAERTGGSVSTLTIQRTQQEDSAVYLCASSSTLRGSFFQPQHFGDGTRLSIL.

This CDR3 reads CASSELTGGHGYTF. The DNA of the CDR3 is TGTGCCAGCAGCGAACTGACAGGGGGACATGGCTACACCTTC. The V and J genes are TRBV6-5 and TRBJ1-2; 9 bases line up with TRBD1. Unmatched junction bases numbered 8, after V lost 6 bases and J lost 6 bases. Germline CDR1 is MNHEY and CDR2 is SVGAGI. CDR3 size: 14 residues.